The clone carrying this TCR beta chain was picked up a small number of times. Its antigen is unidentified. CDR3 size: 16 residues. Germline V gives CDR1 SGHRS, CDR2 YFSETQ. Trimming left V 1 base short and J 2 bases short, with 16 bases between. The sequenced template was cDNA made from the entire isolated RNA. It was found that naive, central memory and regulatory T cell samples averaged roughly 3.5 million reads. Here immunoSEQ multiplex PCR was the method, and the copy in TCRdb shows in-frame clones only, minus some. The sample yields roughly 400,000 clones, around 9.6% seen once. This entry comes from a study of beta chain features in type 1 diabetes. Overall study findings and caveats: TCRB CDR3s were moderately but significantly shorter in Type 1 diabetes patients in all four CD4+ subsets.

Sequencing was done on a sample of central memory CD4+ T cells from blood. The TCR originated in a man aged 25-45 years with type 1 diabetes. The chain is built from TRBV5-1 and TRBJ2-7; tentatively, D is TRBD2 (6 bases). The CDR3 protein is CASSLRMRDVTYEQYF. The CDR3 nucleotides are TGCGCCAGCAGCTTGAGAATGCGGGACGTTACCTACGAGCAGTACTTC.